This T cell receptor beta chain is from a study of coeliac disease. This clone is deemed large. The table came from immunoSEQ multiplex PCR; TCRdb's copy has only in-frame clones and leaves some out. The data hold 2,000 to 2,500 clones, with 72% observed a single time. The sequencing sample was made of lamina propria lymphocytes from the gut. The receptor was isolated from a woman between 50 and 59 years old with celiac disease on a gluten-free diet.

CDR3 sequence reads: CASSQGQGGFYNEQFF. The CDR3 nucleotides read TGTGCCAGCAGCCAAGGTCAGGGGGGATTCTACAATGAGCAGTTCTTC. The chain links TRBV14 to TRBJ2-1; weak D call: TRBD1 (7 bases). There are 16 residues in the CDR3. The germline V gene encodes CDR1 SGHDN and CDR2 FVKESK. The germline V and J ends were trimmed by 1 base and 3 bases, with 13 bases remaining between them. Drawing the rest from reference TRBV14 and TRBJ2-1, the complete variable domain is EAGVTQFPSHSVIEKGQTVTLRCDPISGHDNLYWYRRVMGKEIKFLLHFVKESKQDESGMPNNRFLAERTGGTYSTLKVQPAELEDSGVYFCASSQGQGGFYNEQFFGPGTRLTVL.